The clone carrying this T cell receptor (beta chain) showed up just a few times. Other DNA sequences of this sample code for an identical CDR3. The data were obtained in a study of control samples from healthy donors and cancer patients. Repertoires were generated with immunoSEQ multiplex PCR, while TCRdb's copy carries only in-frame clones and drops some. This repertoire shows more than 85,000 clones, around 85% found once; its top ten account for 38%. V shed 2 bases and J 3 bases; nucleotides not matched to a gene: 4. The CDR3 is 16 amino acids. Germline V gene lookup returns CDR1 SGHRS and CDR2 YFSETQ.

The sample taken for sequencing was PBMCs. This receptor was obtained from a man between 70 and 80 years old with lung cancer. The chain uses TRBV5-1 and TRBJ1-6, with TRBD1 matching over 8 bases. The DNA of the CDR3 is TGCGCCAGCAGCTTCGGACAGGGAGTCTATAATTCACCCCTCCACTTT. This translates into CASSFGQGVYNSPLHF.